This TCR beta chain was observed in a study of cytomegalovirus exposure and HLA in healthy donors. Study-wide results and limits: A subsequent analysis found that TCR clusters from the first cohort also tended to co-occur in the 90 to 150 validation repertoires, with around 94% of cluster scores above 0. Altogether, 164 TCR beta chains were recorded as cytomegalovirus-associated.

Sequencing was performed with immunoSEQ multiplex PCR; in TCRdb, only in-frame clones are kept and a portion is missing. The table lists hundreds of thousands of clones, just over 85% of them singletons, with over 0.75% in the top ten. On this clone itself: Its antigen is undetermined.

The V end lost 5 bases, the J end lost 0 bases, and 7 bases lay between the germline ends. The V gene's germline CDR1 is LNHDA and CDR2 SQIVND (reference sequence). The CDR3 extends over 13 amino acids. This receptor was obtained from a woman under 30 in good health and CMV-seronegative. The sample was PBMCs. The chain joins TRBV19 to TRBJ1-1; TRBD1 is a possible D gene (5 bases). CDR3 DNA sequence: TGTGCCAGTAGTGCGGGGGTGAACACTGAAGCTTTCTTT. Translated: CASSAGVNTEAFF. The variable domain in full, with the rest retrieved from reference TRBV19 and TRBJ1-1, is DGGITQSPKYLFRKEGQNVTLSCEQNLNHDAMYWYRQDPGQGLRLIYYSQIVNDFQKGDIAEGYSVSREKKESFPLTVTSAQKNPTAFYLCASSAGVNTEAFFGQGTRLTVV.